The 5 T cell receptor beta chains below were found in one sample sequenced in a study of T-cell reconstitution after alpha-beta-depleted transplantation in children. The TCRbeta library incorporated unique molecular identifiers. TCRdb recomputed calls from the PCR reads with MiXCR, one row per CDR3 protein. Found here are about 220,000 distinct CDR3 sequences, approximately 15% of them singletons; the top ten hold about 45%. Sequenced material: PBMCs, mostly from graft donor cells, taken 360 days after TCRalphabeta/CD19-depleted stem cell transplant. Receptor source: a male patient aged 2-9 years who had a stem cell transplant for acute lymphoblastic leukemia, so the T cells may come from the graft donor.

The rearrangement uses TRBV10-3 and TRBJ2-1, with D perhaps matching TRBD2 (6 bases). The germline V gene encodes CDR1 ENHRY and CDR2 SYGVKD. The CDR3 covers 12 residues. V dropped 8 bases and J dropped 3 bases, with 8 bases sitting between them. The CDR3 DNA follows: TGTGCCATCGGGGGGAACTACAATGAGCAGTTCTTC. Its protein product is CAIGGNYNEQFF.

The chain carries TRBV7-2 and TRBJ1-4; D is ambiguous. The CDR3 length is 15 residues. The V and J ends lost 0 bases and 3 bases respectively, with 8 bases between them. Germline values: CDR1 SGHTA, CDR2 FQGNSA. The CDR3 sequence: CASSLALGANEKLFF. In nucleotides, the CDR3 is TGTGCCAGCAGCTTAGCGCTTGGGGCTAATGAAAAACTGTTTTTT.

This clonotype was recorded a few times. The chain couples TRBV7-9 to TRBJ2-7; D is unresolved. The ends were cut back, 3 bases at V and 2 bases at J, with 5 bases in the middle. The CDR3 is 12 residues long. Germline V gives CDR1 SEHNR, CDR2 FQNEAQ (reference sequence). In nucleotides, the CDR3 is TGTGCCAGCAGCTTCAGTGCCTACGAGCAGTACTTC. Its translation: CASSFSAYEQYF.

The sample holds a few counts of this clonotype. The chain's CDR3 is CASSRSRGSTDTQYF. The CDR3 DNA sequence: TGCGCCAGCAGCCGTTCCAGGGGTAGCACAGATACGCAGTATTTT. The V and J genes are TRBV4-3 and TRBJ2-3; tentative D call: TRBD1 (6 bases). V dropped 4 bases and J dropped 0 bases, with 11 bases sitting between them. Germline V CDR1 and CDR2: LGHNA, YSLEER. The CDR3 covers 15 residues.

V is TRBV7-2 and J is TRBJ1-5; 9 bases fit TRBD1. The CDR3 covers 16 residues. Germline lookup yields CDR1 SGHTA and CDR2 FQGNSA. The junction had 3 bases not matched to a gene; V was cut back by 1 base and J by 2 bases. CDR3 region: CASSLVTGGGNQPQHF. CDR3 DNA sequence: TGTGCCAGCAGCTTAGTGACAGGGGGAGGCAATCAGCCCCAGCATTTT.